The clone carrying this T cell receptor beta chain was picked up many times. Its antigen is still unknown. This record comes from a study of neurological immune-mediated disorders. Findings and caveats of the study: None of the CDR3 amino acid sequences of expanded clones recurred across subjects, suggesting private repertoires in all groups. A possible signature appeared as one related-CDR3 cluster, in which phylogenetic grouping placed the repertoires of 18 of 34 multiple sclerosis patients.

This CDR3 has 15 amino acids. CDR1 is SGHDT, CDR2 YYEEEE, per germline. With V trimmed by 5 bases and J by 2 bases, 8 bases remained unmatched. The unsorted libraries were produced from 2 million PBMCs held at -80 C. cDNA was made by 5'RACE with 10-nucleotide random UMIs. TCRdb reprocessed the 5' RACE reads via MiXCR and lists one record per CDR3 protein. The table lists more than 45,000 distinct CDR3 sequences, 3% to 4.5% of them singletons. The V call is TRBV5-6, the J call TRBJ1-2, with 8 bases aligning to TRBD1. The receptor was isolated from a man aged 25 to 45 with multiple sclerosis. The sequenced sample was PBMCs. The CDR3 bases are TGTGCCAGCAGACCGGCGGACAGGGTGAACTATGGCTACACCTTC. It encodes CASRPADRVNYGYTF.